Listed below are T cell receptor beta chains from one sample, sequenced in a study of T-cell reconstitution after alpha-beta-depleted transplantation in children. TCRdb processed the PCR reads anew with MiXCR; each CDR3 protein has one entry. The sample holds about 600,000 distinct CDR3 sequences, under 30% seen once. This specimen was PBMCs, mostly from graft donor cells, taken 360 days after TCRalphabeta/CD19-depleted stem cell transplant. The receptors here all came from a boy younger than two who had a stem cell transplant for acute myeloid leukemia, so the T cells may come from the graft donor. Both conserved end residues are part of each CDR3. Fields, in order: CDR3 protein, CDR3 DNA, J gene, clone size, V gene, D gene. The D gene is left open where the match is weak. A clone size is listed for some rows: how often the clone was seen (once, few, many), or a class if it is expanded.

cdr3_aa: CASSQVGQGDNEQFF
cdr3_nt: TGTGCCAGCAGCCAAGTTGGGCAGGGAGACAATGAGCAGTTCTTC
j_call: TRBJ2-1
clone_size: -
v_call: TRBV3-1
d_call: -

cdr3_aa: CSARKANQETQYF
cdr3_nt: TGCAGTGCTAGAAAGGCTAACCAAGAGACCCAGTACTTC
j_call: TRBJ2-5
clone_size: -
v_call: TRBV20-1
d_call: -

cdr3_aa: CASSIDRAETQYF
cdr3_nt: TGTGCCAGCAGCATCGACAGGGCGGAGACCCAGTACTTC
j_call: TRBJ2-5
clone_size: few
v_call: TRBV7-2
d_call: TRBD1

cdr3_aa: CASSLSGTGEEKLFF
cdr3_nt: TGTGCCAGCAGTTTATCGGGGACAGGGGAGGAAAAACTGTTTTTT
j_call: TRBJ1-4
clone_size: -
v_call: TRBV12-3/TRBV12-4
d_call: TRBD1

cdr3_aa: CASSLDERGVTDTQYF
cdr3_nt: TGTGCCAGCAGCTTAGATGAGCGGGGGGTCACAGATACGCAGTATTTT
j_call: TRBJ2-3
clone_size: -
v_call: TRBV7-6
d_call: TRBD2

cdr3_aa: CSAIGDYTDTQYF
cdr3_nt: TGCAGTGCTATTGGGGACTACACAGATACGCAGTATTTT
j_call: TRBJ2-3
clone_size: -
v_call: TRBV20-1
d_call: TRBD2

cdr3_aa: CATSAKRRPGPTDTQYF
cdr3_nt: TGTGCCACCAGTGCCAAACGACGCCCGGGGCCCACAGATACGCAGTATTTT
j_call: TRBJ2-3
clone_size: once
v_call: TRBV24-1
d_call: -

cdr3_aa: CASSYGGQGLNQPQHF
cdr3_nt: TGTGCCAGCAGTTACGGTGGACAGGGCCTCAATCAGCCCCAGCATTTT
j_call: TRBJ1-5
clone_size: -
v_call: TRBV6-5
d_call: TRBD1

cdr3_aa: CASSGNPSYQETQYF
cdr3_nt: TGTGCCAGCAGCGGGAACCCTTCGTACCAAGAGACCCAGTACTTC
j_call: TRBJ2-5
clone_size: -
v_call: TRBV5-6
d_call: -

cdr3_aa: CASSADRGFSYEQYF
cdr3_nt: TGTGCCAGCAGCGCCGACAGGGGGTTCTCCTACGAGCAGTACTTC
j_call: TRBJ2-7
clone_size: -
v_call: TRBV7-2
d_call: TRBD1

cdr3_aa: CASSSRGVSQPQHF
cdr3_nt: TGTGCCAGCAGTTCCAGGGGAGTGAGTCAGCCCCAGCATTTT
j_call: TRBJ1-5
clone_size: few
v_call: TRBV12-3/TRBV12-4
d_call: -

cdr3_aa: CASSPRTADQPQHF
cdr3_nt: TGTGCCAGCTCACCAAGGACAGCCGATCAGCCCCAGCATTTT
j_call: TRBJ1-5
clone_size: -
v_call: TRBV18
d_call: -

cdr3_aa: CSAGRQYEQYF
cdr3_nt: TGCAGTGCTGGGCGACAGTACGAGCAGTACTTC
j_call: TRBJ2-7
clone_size: -
v_call: TRBV20-1
d_call: -

cdr3_aa: CSARDGRAQPQHF
cdr3_nt: TGCAGTGCTAGAGATGGAAGGGCTCAGCCCCAGCATTTT
j_call: TRBJ1-5
clone_size: many
v_call: TRBV20-1
d_call: -

cdr3_aa: CSARDLMTGANVLTF
cdr3_nt: TGCAGTGCTAGAGATTTGATGACTGGGGCCAACGTCCTGACTTTC
j_call: TRBJ2-6
clone_size: few
v_call: TRBV20-1
d_call: -

cdr3_aa: CASSFNSGANVLTF
cdr3_nt: TGTGCCAGCAGCTTCAACTCTGGGGCCAACGTCCTGACTTTC
j_call: TRBJ2-6
clone_size: many
v_call: TRBV5-5
d_call: -

cdr3_aa: CASKSAYQETQYF
cdr3_nt: TGTGCCAGTAAGAGCGCGTACCAAGAGACCCAGTACTTC
j_call: TRBJ2-5
clone_size: once
v_call: TRBV2
d_call: -

cdr3_aa: CSAGTTLFTDTQYF
cdr3_nt: TGCAGTGCTGGGACTACCCTATTCACAGATACGCAGTATTTT
j_call: TRBJ2-3
clone_size: -
v_call: TRBV20-1
d_call: TRBD2

cdr3_aa: CAWSAGGEETQYF
cdr3_nt: TGTGCCTGGAGTGCCGGTGGGGAAGAGACCCAGTACTTC
j_call: TRBJ2-5
clone_size: -
v_call: TRBV30
d_call: -

cdr3_aa: CASSRISNTEAFF
cdr3_nt: TGTGCCAGCAGCCGGATCTCAAACACTGAAGCTTTCTTT
j_call: TRBJ1-1
clone_size: many
v_call: TRBV11-2
d_call: -

cdr3_aa: CASSSRSRRGEEQYF
cdr3_nt: TGTGCCAGCAGCTCACGCTCTAGGAGGGGGGAAGAGCAGTACTTC
j_call: TRBJ2-7
clone_size: few
v_call: TRBV12-3/TRBV12-4
d_call: -

cdr3_aa: CASSPAGAGYGYTF
cdr3_nt: TGTGCCAGCAGCCCTGCAGGGGCTGGGTATGGCTACACCTTC
j_call: TRBJ1-2
clone_size: many
v_call: TRBV13
d_call: -

cdr3_aa: CSAPPGGNSNQPQHF
cdr3_nt: TGCAGTGCTCCCCCTGGGGGGAATAGCAATCAGCCCCAGCATTTT
j_call: TRBJ1-5
clone_size: -
v_call: TRBV20-1
d_call: -

cdr3_aa: CASSLLTRGDTQYF
cdr3_nt: TGTGCCAGCAGCCTACTCACCAGGGGAGATACGCAGTATTTT
j_call: TRBJ2-3
clone_size: -
v_call: TRBV14
d_call: -

cdr3_aa: CASSYEGQSDAFF
cdr3_nt: TGTGCCAGCAGTTACGAGGGACAGTCCGACGCTTTCTTT
j_call: TRBJ1-1
clone_size: many
v_call: TRBV6-5
d_call: TRBD1

cdr3_aa: CASSLVGGHSGNTIYF
cdr3_nt: TGTGCCAGCAGCTTAGTCGGGGGACACTCTGGAAACACCATATATTTT
j_call: TRBJ1-3
clone_size: -
v_call: TRBV7-9
d_call: -

cdr3_aa: CATSSRRYGYTF
cdr3_nt: TGTGCCACCAGCAGTCGACGTTATGGCTACACCTTC
j_call: TRBJ1-2
clone_size: -
v_call: TRBV15
d_call: -

cdr3_aa: CASRGFLPKNIQYF
cdr3_nt: TGTGCCAGTAGGGGGTTTCTGCCCAAAAACATTCAGTACTTC
j_call: TRBJ2-4
clone_size: many
v_call: TRBV19
d_call: -

cdr3_aa: CASRGGGQETQYF
cdr3_nt: TGTGCCAGCAGGGGCGGGGGCCAAGAGACCCAGTACTTC
j_call: TRBJ2-5
clone_size: many
v_call: TRBV6-5
d_call: TRBD2

cdr3_aa: CSAPSRSQGGYGYTF
cdr3_nt: TGCAGTGCTCCTAGTCGCTCACAGGGGGGCTATGGCTACACCTTC
j_call: TRBJ1-2
clone_size: few
v_call: TRBV20-1
d_call: TRBD1

cdr3_aa: CSAGGNTEAFF
cdr3_nt: TGCAGTGCAGGGGGGAACACTGAAGCTTTCTTT
j_call: TRBJ1-1
clone_size: -
v_call: TRBV20-1
d_call: -

cdr3_aa: CASSHGSNTEAFF
cdr3_nt: TGTGCCAGCAGCCACGGAAGTAACACTGAAGCTTTCTTT
j_call: TRBJ1-1
clone_size: -
v_call: TRBV28
d_call: -

cdr3_aa: CASSFRPGANVLTF
cdr3_nt: TGTGCCAGCAGTTTCCGGCCTGGGGCCAACGTCCTGACTTTC
j_call: TRBJ2-6
clone_size: many
v_call: TRBV27
d_call: -

cdr3_aa: CASSQLGGGYPYEQYF
cdr3_nt: TGTGCCAGCAGCCAATTAGGAGGGGGCTACCCCTACGAGCAGTACTTC
j_call: TRBJ2-7
clone_size: many
v_call: TRBV14
d_call: -

cdr3_aa: CSAKSRGDNQPQHF
cdr3_nt: TGCAGTGCTAAGAGCAGGGGGGACAATCAGCCCCAGCATTTT
j_call: TRBJ1-5
clone_size: few
v_call: TRBV20-1
d_call: TRBD1

cdr3_aa: CASSAQGRDTEAFF
cdr3_nt: TGTGCCAGCAGCGCCCAGGGGCGGGACACTGAAGCTTTCTTT
j_call: TRBJ1-1
clone_size: -
v_call: TRBV28
d_call: -

cdr3_aa: CASSFRDLEQYF
cdr3_nt: TGTGCCAGCAGCTTCAGGGATTTGGAGCAGTACTTC
j_call: TRBJ2-7
clone_size: few
v_call: TRBV5-5
d_call: -

cdr3_aa: CASSPGRGESSYEQYF
cdr3_nt: TGTGCCAGCAGTCCAGGCAGGGGGGAAAGCTCCTACGAGCAGTACTTC
j_call: TRBJ2-7
clone_size: few
v_call: TRBV7-9
d_call: -

cdr3_aa: CSVERLGVVVSTDTQYF
cdr3_nt: TGCAGCGTTGAACGACTGGGGGTTGTTGTTAGCACAGATACGCAGTATTTT
j_call: TRBJ2-3
clone_size: few
v_call: TRBV29-1
d_call: -

cdr3_aa: CAARADTDTQYF
cdr3_nt: TGTGCCGCTAGGGCTGACACAGATACGCAGTATTTT
j_call: TRBJ2-3
clone_size: few
v_call: TRBV27
d_call: -